The 8 T cell receptor beta chains below all came from one sample that was sequenced in a study of vaccination and CD4 T cells after COVID-19. Their cognate antigens are unknown. Treatment in this sample: roughly ten-day PBMC culture with coronavirus spike peptide pools or control peptides (ViraFEST assay). Cultured CD4+ T cell DNA underwent sequencing with the Oncomine TCR Beta short-read assay. MiXCR, run by TCRdb on the PCR reads, gives a single entry per CDR3 protein. The data contain about 14,000 distinct CDR3 sequences, under 40% of them singletons. Sample: CD4+ T cells from blood, cultured in vitro. All receptors derive from a human donor who had recovered from COVID-19.

The V and J genes are TRBV2 and TRBJ1-6; D may be TRBD1 (6 bases). The CDR3 runs 15 residues. The germline V and J ends were trimmed by 3 bases and 7 bases, with 13 bases remaining between them. The germline CDR1 and CDR2 sequences are SNHLY and FYNNEI. CDR3 DNA sequence: TGTGCCAGCAGTGATCTAGGGGGGGAGAATTCACCCCTCCACTTT. Its protein product is CASSDLGGENSPLHF.

A few counts support this clonotype. The chain carries TRBV19 and TRBJ2-2; possible D gene TRBD2, 5 bases. This CDR3 has 15 residues. In germline, CDR1 is LNHDA, CDR2 SQIVND (reference sequence). V lost 2 bases, J lost 4 bases, and 11 bases lay in between. Written as DNA, the CDR3 is TGTGCCAGTAGTATATCCGGGAAGGGCACCGGGGAGCTGTTTTTT. As protein: CASSISGKGTGELFF.

V usage is TRBV7-8 and J usage is TRBJ1-3; the D gene is possibly TRBD1 (5 bases). Germline-derived CDR1 and CDR2 are SGHVS and FQNEAQ. Trimming left V 1 base short and J 4 bases short, with 11 bases between. The CDR3 runs 15 residues. The CDR3 DNA reads as TGTGCCAGCAGCTTAGAGGTAACAGGAGGAAACACCATATATTTT. Amino acids: CASSLEVTGGNTIYF.

This clonotype was observed a few times. The chain carries TRBV2 and TRBJ1-1; D is unresolved. CDR3 length: 13 residues. In germline, CDR1 is SNHLY, CDR2 FYNNEI. V lost 4 bases and J 1 base, leaving 7 bases between the germline ends. This CDR3 is CASSGQQNTEAFF. The DNA of the CDR3 is TGTGCCAGCAGTGGGCAGCAGAACACTGAAGCTTTCTTT.

The rearrangement uses TRBV15 and TRBJ2-2; 12 nucleotides agree with TRBD2. The germline V gene encodes CDR1 LNHNV and CDR2 YYDKDF (reference sequence). The V segment lost 3 bases and the J segment 3 bases; nucleotides outside the gene matches: 5. CDR3 length equals 17 residues. CDR3 sequence (DNA): TGTGCCACCAGCAGGGACACTAGCGGGAGGCACACCGGGGAGCTGTTTTTT. It translates to CATSRDTSGRHTGELFF. Looking up the rest from reference TRBV15 and TRBJ2-2 gives the full variable domain: DAMVIQNPRYQVTQFGKPVTLSCSQTLNHNVMYWYQQKSSQAPKLLFHYYDKDFNNEADTPDNFQSRRPNTSFCFLDIRSPGLGDTAMYLCATSRDTSGRHTGELFFGEGSRLTVL.

The chain has TRBV7-2 and TRBJ1-1, with 10 bases that match TRBD1. The J segment lost 7 bases and the V segment lost 6 bases, leaving 8 bases of the junction unmatched. The V gene's germline CDR1 is SGHTA and CDR2 FQGNSA. The CDR3 spans 14 residues. CDR3 region: CASRADRGADEAFF. DNA for the CDR3: TGTGCCAGCAGAGCGGACAGGGGGGCGGATGAAGCTTTCTTT.

This clonotype was detected a few times. This chain uses TRBV20-1 with TRBJ1-2, with 7 bases matching TRBD1. The germline gives CDR1 DFQATT, CDR2 SNEGSKA (reference sequence). The CDR3 loop spans 14 amino acids. Losses at the gene ends were 4 bases for V and 4 bases for J; bases not matched to a gene: 9. CDR3 bases: TGCAGTGCTATAAGGCGACAGGGCGGCTATGGCTACACCTTC. Encoded protein: CSAIRRQGGYGYTF.

This clonotype showed up just a few times. The rearrangement uses TRBV7-2 and TRBJ2-2; D is uncertain. Trimming left V 1 base short and J 1 base short, with 4 bases between. Looked up from germline, CDR1 is SGHTA and CDR2 is FQGNSA. CDR3 length: 14 residues. The CDR3 is CASSLDRNTGELFF. DNA for the CDR3: TGTGCCAGCAGCTTAGATAGGAACACCGGGGAGCTGTTTTTT.